Listed below are T cell receptor beta chains from one sample, sequenced in a study of Ad26.COV2.S vaccination and SARS-CoV-2 variants. Method: immunoSEQ multiplex PCR; TCRdb's copy keeps in-frame clones and lacks some. The sample holds 380,000 or so clones, approximately 90% seen once. The sample was peripheral blood, taken in a trial of Ad26.COV2.S vaccine versus placebo. These receptors all stem from a person between 18 and 65 years old who received the Ad26.COV2.S COVID-19 vaccine or a placebo. The CDR3 runs from the conserved cysteine through the conserved F or W. A D gene is named only where the DNA matches it firmly.

>NA|TRBV6-1|TRBJ2-7
CASSDQGSSYEQYF
>TRBD2|TRBV7-9|TRBJ2-7
CASSKREGQNEQYF
>NA|TRBV28|TRBJ2-1
CASSLGGVNEQFF
>TRBD1|TRBV6-5|TRBJ1-1
CASSYVGQGGTEAFF
>TRBD1|TRBV6-5|TRBJ2-1
CASSLDRAAYNEQFF
>NA|TRBV2|TRBJ2-5
CASSPDTAGETQYF
>NA|TRBV7-8|TRBJ1-4
CASSPLGRTDNEKLFF
>NA|TRBV3-1/TRBV3-2|TRBJ1-2
CASSQAAGNYGYTF
>TRBD2|TRBV7-8|TRBJ2-5
CASSPGRAVGETQYF
>TRBD2|TRBV30|TRBJ2-3
CAWTLAGVADTQYF
>NA|TRBV30|TRBJ2-2
CAWGLGPGELFF
>TRBD1|TRBV19|TRBJ1-5
CASSVRQGAIQQPQHF
>TRBD1|TRBV5-4|TRBJ2-1
CASSVTGGIAYNEQFF
>NA|TRBV2|TRBJ1-3
CASRTGRSSGNTIYF
>NA|TRBV4-1|TRBJ1-1
CASSQTPGQNTEAFF
>NA|TRBV5-6|TRBJ1-1
CASSLRNRFVAAFF
>NA|TRBV9|TRBJ2-7
CASSPGKTYEQYF
>TRBD2|TRBV7-8|TRBJ2-1
CASSLLAGENEQFF
>TRBD2|TRBV13|TRBJ2-3
CASSPWGAGSTDTQYF
>NA|TRBV28|TRBJ2-2
CASSRDMNTGELFF
>NA|TRBV29-1|TRBJ2-7
CSVEGPTTGEQYF
>TRBD2|TRBV24-1|TRBJ2-3
CATSGQRGDTDTQYF
>TRBD2|TRBV7-9|TRBJ2-2
CASGEGTGELFF
>NA|TRBV10-2|TRBJ2-5
CASSRRPQETQYF
>TRBD1|TRBV6-5|TRBJ1-5
CASKALTGGYQPQHF